This is a list of T cell receptor delta chains from one sample in a study of gamma-delta T cells after stem cell transplantation. TCRdb applied CATT to the RT-PCR reads for clone calling. This sample carries over a thousand delta-chain clones, approximately 8.7% of them seen once, and the ten largest clones take less than 45%. The sample was gamma-delta T cells. These receptors were taken from a human donor. It is not recorded whose cells these are; they may come from a transplant donor. CDR3s leave out the opening cysteine and the closing phenylalanine or tryptophan.

J gene	V gene	CDR3 protein
TRDJ2	TRDV2	ACDTLAGDTSRLTAQLF
TRDJ1	TRDV2	ACDLLGDSGHHKLI
TRDJ1	TRDV2	ACDPLYWGIPPEYTDKLI
TRDJ1	TRDV2	ACDTLPSSDDEEKLI
TRDJ3	TRDV2	ACDSLLRTVGPSSSWDTRQMF
TRDJ1	TRDV3	AFPYTLLGDADKLI
TRDJ1	TRDV2	ACDTLGDPFTDKLI
TRDJ1	TRDV2	ACDPLGTPYTDKLI
TRDJ1	TRDV2	ACEPMTTTGIITDKLI
TRDJ3	TRDV2	ACELLGDGSLYTRQMF